A selection of T cell receptor beta chains follows, all from one sample in a study of shared T cell receptors in the human thymus. Data came from immunoSEQ multiplex PCR; TCRdb stores just in-frame clones and leaves some out. Of 640,000 or so clones listed, about 89% are singletons. These data were likewise used in another study, on human thymus T cells.

Sequenced material: thymocytes. The receptors stem from a boy under two years old with a congenital heart defect. The CDR3 runs from the conserved cysteine through the conserved F or W. A D gene is named only where the DNA matches it firmly. Not all rows give a size; the values are once, few, many and, for expanded clones, a class.

clone size,J gene,D gene,V gene,CDR3 protein,CDR3 DNA
.,TRBJ2-7,TRBD2,TRBV6-1,CASRGTSAKEQYF,TGTGCCAGCAGGGGGACTAGCGCTAAAGAGCAGTACTTC
.,TRBJ1-5,.,TRBV19,CASSQAQAQHF,TGTGCCAGTAGTCAGGCTCAGGCCCAGCATTTT
once,TRBJ2-7,TRBD1,TRBV7-9,CASSSRQGAGEQYF,TGTGCCAGCAGCTCCCGACAGGGGGCGGGCGAGCAGTACTTC
.,TRBJ2-5,.,TRBV13,CASSPQGLKETQYF,TGTGCCAGCAGCCCTCAAGGACTAAAAGAGACCCAGTACTTC
.,TRBJ2-7,TRBD2,TRBV4-1,CASSQNLSREGNGEQYF,TGCGCCAGCAGCCAAAACTTAAGCCGGGAGGGCAATGGGGAGCAGTACTTC
.,TRBJ2-7,.,TRBV20-1,CSARQGREQYF,TGCAGTGCTAGACAGGGGCGCGAGCAGTACTTC
.,TRBJ1-5,TRBD1,TRBV19,CASSAHDRGGFSNQPQHF,TGTGCCAGTAGTGCCCACGACAGGGGGGGCTTCTCCAATCAGCCCCAGCATTTT
.,TRBJ1-1,TRBD1,TRBV5-6,CASSLRGRGTEAFF,TGTGCCAGCAGCTTGAGGGGGCGGGGAACTGAAGCTTTCTTT
.,TRBJ2-7,.,TRBV6-5,CASKQRGNEQYF,TGTGCCAGCAAACAGAGAGGGAACGAGCAGTACTTC
.,TRBJ2-1,TRBD2,TRBV5-1,CASSVTSGSRNEQFF,TGCGCCAGCAGCGTGACTAGCGGGAGCCGGAATGAGCAGTTCTTC
.,TRBJ1-2,.,TRBV11-2,CASSLGGGGGASNYGYTF,TGTGCCAGCAGCTTAGGGGGAGGAGGGGGGGCGTCTAACTATGGCTACACCTTC
.,TRBJ2-2,TRBD2,TRBV4-1,CASSQGAPSGVTGELFF,TGCGCCAGCAGCCAAGGAGCTCCTAGCGGGGTCACCGGGGAGCTGTTTTTT
.,TRBJ1-1,TRBD1,TRBV7-8,CASSSLQGPSLSMNTEAFF,TGTGCCAGCAGCTCGTTACAGGGGCCCTCTTTAAGCATGAACACTGAAGCTTTCTTT
.,TRBJ2-7,.,TRBV2,CASPPASRRGQPRGEQYF,TGTGCCAGCCCACCCGCTTCGAGGAGGGGACAGCCTCGAGGCGAGCAGTACTTC
few,TRBJ2-1,TRBD1,TRBV6-5,CASSYWGTAENEQFF,TGTGCCAGCAGTTACTGGGGGACAGCTGAAAATGAGCAGTTCTTC
.,TRBJ2-1,TRBD2,TRBV10-3,CAISESNLLTSGIVSYNEQFF,TGTGCCATCAGTGAGTCGAACCTCCTGACTAGCGGGATAGTTTCCTACAATGAGCAGTTCTTC
.,TRBJ2-3,.,TRBV6-5,CASSYELGPADTQYF,TGTGCCAGCAGTTACGAGTTGGGGCCGGCAGATACGCAGTATTTT
few,TRBJ1-2,TRBD1,TRBV15,CATSISGGDYTF,TGTGCCACCAGCATCTCAGGGGGAGACTACACCTTC
.,TRBJ2-1,TRBD2,TRBV5-1,CARPLREGHENEQFF,TGCGCCAGACCCCTGAGGGAGGGCCATGAGAATGAGCAGTTCTTC
.,TRBJ1-5,.,TRBV19,CASSIVGASNQPQHF,TGTGCCAGTAGTATAGTGGGGGCGAGCAATCAGCCCCAGCATTTT
.,TRBJ2-2,.,TRBV5-1,CASSSQGRNTGELFF,TGCGCCAGCAGCTCGCAGGGAAGGAACACCGGGGAGCTGTTTTTT
.,TRBJ2-3,.,TRBV30,CACKIEGEGTDTQYF,TGTGCCTGCAAAATTGAGGGGGAAGGCACAGATACGCAGTATTTT
.,TRBJ2-1,TRBD1,TRBV14,CASSPGQGRRREQFF,TGTGCCAGCAGCCCCGGACAGGGGCGACGTCGGGAGCAGTTCTTC
.,TRBJ1-4,.,TRBV7-2,CASSAHGGPYNEKLFF,TGTGCCAGCAGCGCCCACGGGGGGCCTTATAATGAAAAACTGTTTTTT
.,TRBJ1-3,.,TRBV6-4,CASSDSSLTSCSGNTIYF,TGTGCCAGCAGTGACTCGTCGCTCACATCCTGCTCTGGAAACACCATATATTTT
.,TRBJ2-3,.,TRBV28,CASSLAVSDTQYF,TGTGCCAGCAGTTTGGCGGTCTCAGATACGCAGTATTTT
.,TRBJ2-7,TRBD2,TRBV9,CASSVGIRGGGYSYEQYF,TGTGCCAGCAGCGTAGGGATAAGAGGCGGGGGGTACTCCTACGAGCAGTACTTC
.,TRBJ2-7,TRBD1,TRBV27,CASSFRDRSSYEQYF,TGTGCCAGCAGCTTCCGGGACAGGAGCTCCTACGAGCAGTACTTC
.,TRBJ2-7,TRBD2,TRBV19,CASSKAGGSHMGLAEPYEQYF,TGTGCCAGTAGTAAGGCAGGGGGGAGTCATATGGGACTAGCGGAACCCTACGAGCAGTACTTC
.,TRBJ1-4,.,TRBV4-3,CASSQEGIRGHPDEKLFF,TGCGCCAGCAGCCAAGAAGGTATTAGGGGACACCCGGATGAAAAACTGTTTTTT
.,TRBJ1-2,.,TRBV7-9,CASRSPLGRNYGYTF,TGTGCCAGCAGATCCCCCTTGGGCAGAAACTATGGCTACACCTTC
once,TRBJ2-7,TRBD2,TRBV7-2,CASRLKREVGGEQYF,TGTGCCAGCAGACTAAAGCGGGAAGTGGGGGGCGAGCAGTACTTC
.,TRBJ2-7,TRBD1,TRBV18,CASSPIGRQGGYEQYF,TGTGCCAGCTCACCAATAGGGCGACAGGGGGGCTACGAGCAGTACTTC